This T cell receptor beta chain appears in the sequencing data of a study of cytomegalovirus exposure and HLA in healthy donors. In its sample, this clone was seen once. The antigen remains undetermined. Overall study results and limits: Later genetic work tied a missense DCLRE1C variant to beta-chain V and J trimming.

Primers: 60 Vbeta forward and 13 Jbeta reverse. Repertoires were generated with immunoSEQ multiplex PCR, while TCRdb's copy carries only in-frame clones and drops some. The sample lists 95,000 to 150,000 clones, around 77% seen once, with 9.5% to 15% in the top ten. The V and J ends lost 6 bases and 2 bases respectively, with 11 bases between them. CDR1 MNHEY and CDR2 SVGAGI come from the germline V gene. This CDR3 spans 15 amino acids. The sequence came from a woman aged 40 to 49 in good health and CMV-seropositive. Sequencing was done on a sample of PBMCs. V usage is TRBV6-5 and J usage is TRBJ2-6; tentative D call: TRBD1 (5 bases). The DNA for the CDR3 is TGTGCCAGCAGGACCAGGGTAGCTGGGGCCAACGTCCTGACTTTC. This sequence encodes CASRTRVAGANVLTF.